This entry lists 29 T cell receptor beta chains sequenced from one sample in a study of blood T cell repertoires in COVID-19. The assay was immunoSEQ multiplex PCR, and TCRdb's table has in-frame clones only and misses some. The sample shows fewer than 350,000 clones, roughly 91% of them seen only once. The sequenced material came from PBMCs or T cells enriched from blood (not recorded which). The source is a woman in her thirties or forties with acute COVID-19.

In nucleotides, the CDR3 is TGTGCCAGTATCCCAGCAGGGCGGAACTATGGCTACACCTTC. As protein: CASIPAGRNYGYTF. The chain is built from TRBV19 and TRBJ1-2; possibly TRBD1 for D (5 bases). The length of the CDR3 is 14 residues. CDR1 is LNHDA and CDR2 is SQIVND in the germline V gene (reference sequence). V shed 7 bases and J shed 2 bases, with 14 bases lying between them.

The chain is built from TRBV28 and TRBJ2-7, with 11 nucleotides matching TRBD2. Germline assignment: CDR1 MDHEN and CDR2 SYDVKM. The junction had 7 bases not matched to a gene; V was cut back by 6 bases and J by 3 bases. There are 15 residues in the CDR3. The CDR3 DNA reads TGTGCCAGCAGCCTGGGACTAGCGGAACACTACGAGCAGTACTTC. Translating it yields CASSLGLAEHYEQYF.

This clone was found once. CDR3 coding DNA: TGTGCCACCAGTGACTCCGTCTCCTACGAGCAGTACTTC. Protein: CATSDSVSYEQYF. The V call is TRBV24-1, the J call TRBJ2-7; D is undetermined. Germline CDR1 and CDR2: KGHDR and SFDVKD. CDR3 size: 13 residues. V lost 4 bases and J lost 0, with 6 bases in between.

This chain joins TRBV6-1 and TRBJ2-3, with D possibly matching TRBD1 (5 bases). The length of the CDR3 is 16 residues. V lost 2 bases, J lost 3 bases, and 15 bases lay in between. Germline V gene sequence: CDR1 MNHNS, CDR2 SASEGT. The CDR3 DNA reads TGTGCCAGCAGTGAATGGGTCAGGGATCGAACAGATACGCAGTATTTT. It specifies CASSEWVRDRTDTQYF.

This clone was seen a handful of times. CDR3 sequence (DNA): TGTGCCAGCAGTCCCGGGACACTCTATGGCTACACCTTC. Its translation is CASSPGTLYGYTF. The rearrangement joins TRBV28 to TRBJ1-2; a possible D gene is TRBD1 (6 bases). Trimming stripped 5 bases from V and 4 bases from J, with 11 bases between. The CDR3 consists of 13 residues. From germline, CDR1 is MDHEN and CDR2 SYDVKM.

This clone was detected only once. V usage is TRBV5-1 and J usage is TRBJ2-1, with a tentative D call TRBD2 (5 bases). V was shortened by 2 bases and J by 4 bases, with 10 bases between the two germline ends. This CDR3 has 14 residues. Germline lookup yields CDR1 SGHRS and CDR2 YFSETQ. The CDR3 region has the DNA TGCGCCAGCAGCTTTATTGGGGAGTACAATGAGCAGTTCTTC. Amino acids: CASSFIGEYNEQFF.

In this sample, this clone turned up a few times. V gene TRBV3-1 (or the pseudogene TRBV3-2) combines with J gene TRBJ2-7; 8 bases agree with TRBD2. V gave up 4 bases and J gave up 3 bases; unmatched junction bases: 8. Germline CDR1 LGHDT, CDR2 YNNKEL (reference sequence). The CDR3 consists of 15 residues. CDR3 sequence (DNA): TGTGCCAGCAGCCCTCCGGGACTAGAACTCTACGAGCAGTACTTC. Translated: CASSPPGLELYEQYF.

Written as DNA, the CDR3 is TGTGCCAGCAGTCTTGGGCAGGCCAACACTGAAGCTTTCTTT. This codes for CASSLGQANTEAFF. The V and J genes are TRBV9 and TRBJ1-1; no reliable D call. This CDR3 is built from 14 residues. Germline V gene sequence: CDR1 SGDLS, CDR2 YYNGEE. Between the trimmed V and J ends, which lost 5 bases and 2 bases, there was a span of 13 bases.

The chain uses TRBV6-1 and TRBJ1-1; 7 bases line up with TRBD1. V was pared by 3 bases and J by 3 bases, with 10 bases of the junction left unmatched. CDR1 and CDR2 (germline): MNHNS, SASEGT. The length of the CDR3 is 16 residues. The CDR3 here is CASSEEGARRDTEAFF. In DNA, the CDR3 is TGTGCCAGCAGTGAGGAGGGGGCGCGTCGGGACACTGAAGCTTTCTTT.

This chain joins TRBV5-1 and TRBJ2-2; 8 positions match TRBD2. V dropped 0 bases and J dropped 4; count of bases not matched to a gene: 5. The germline V gene encodes CDR1 SGHRS and CDR2 YFSETQ. The CDR3 is 16 residues long. This chain's CDR3 is CASSLAGGAATGELFF. Written as DNA, the CDR3 is TGCGCCAGCAGCTTGGCGGGGGGGGCGGCCACCGGGGAGCTGTTTTTT.

The rearrangement links TRBV7-9 to TRBJ1-3; no clear D gene. Germline CDR1 and CDR2: SEHNR and FQNEAQ (reference sequence). The CDR3 length is 16 residues. V lost 5 bases to trimming and J lost 2 bases, with 16 bases between them. CDR3 nucleotide sequence: TGTGCCAGCAGCGTTGTTAAAAAGAGGGCTGGAAACACCATATATTTT. Translated: CASSVVKKRAGNTIYF.

Concerning this clone itself: The sample holds other DNA sequences that translate to the same CDR3. The rearrangement joins TRBV27 to TRBJ2-2; no reliable D call. Looked up from germline, CDR1 is MNHEY and CDR2 is SMNVEV (reference sequence). CDR3 length equals 13 residues. Between the trimmed V and J ends, which lost 0 bases and 5 bases, there was a span of 4 bases. The CDR3, as DNA: TGTGCCAGCAGTTTATCCAGGACCGGGGAGCTGTTTTTT. Translation gives CASSLSRTGELFF.

The chain joins TRBV10-2 to TRBJ2-3, with 11 bases aligning to TRBD2. CDR3 length: 19 residues. After removal of 7 bases from V and 2 bases from J, the junction contained 17 bases not matched to a gene. CDR1 is WSHSY and CDR2 is SAAADI in the germline V gene. This CDR3 is CASTKSPRTSGRPTDTQYF. In DNA, the CDR3 is TGCGCCAGCACCAAGTCCCCTCGGACTAGCGGGCGACCCACAGATACGCAGTATTTT.

The chain combines TRBV9 with TRBJ1-4; 9 positions match TRBD1. V was clipped by 3 bases and J by 4 bases; unmatched bases: 10. The CDR3 consists of 17 residues. The germline V gene has CDR1 SGDLS and CDR2 YYNGEE. The CDR3 is CASSATPGTGFNEKLFF. CDR3 sequence (DNA): TGTGCCAGCAGCGCGACCCCCGGGACAGGGTTTAATGAAAAACTGTTTTTT.

There are a few counts of this clone. The gene calls are TRBV18 and TRBJ1-1, with unresolved D. Between the trimmed V and J ends, which lost 5 bases and 1 base, there was a span of 8 bases. CDR1 and CDR2 (germline): KGHSH, LQKENI. CDR3 size: 13 residues. The DNA of the CDR3 is TGTGCCAGCTCATTTTCCCGGAACACTGAAGCTTTCTTT. Translation: CASSFSRNTEAFF.

J is TRBJ1-5 and V is TRBV7-2, with D possibly matching TRBD1 (5 bases). V lost 5 bases, J lost 0 bases, and 11 bases lay in between. This CDR3 is built from 15 residues. CDR1 SGHTA and CDR2 FQGNSA come from the germline V gene. CDR3 sequence (DNA): TGTGCCAGCAGCACAGACAGTTATAGCAATCAGCCCCAGCATTTT. Protein: CASSTDSYSNQPQHF. The entire variable domain, with the rest obtained from reference TRBV7-2 and TRBJ1-5, is as follows: GAGVSQSPSNKVTEKGKDVELRCDPISGHTALYWYRQSLGQGLEFLIYFQGNSAPDKSGLPSDRFSAERTGGSVSTLTIQRTQQEDSAVYLCASSTDSYSNQPQHFGDGTRLSIL.

The rearrangement uses TRBV12-3 or TRBV12-4 and TRBJ1-2; 8 bases are a match to TRBD1. Losses at the gene ends were 5 bases for V and 7 bases for J; bases not matched to a gene: 6. CDR3 length equals 13 residues. The chain's CDR3 is CASSTSGGGGYTF. CDR3 nucleotides: TGTGCCAGCAGTACCTCAGGGGGCGGTGGCTACACCTTC.

CDR3 in amino acids: CASSPPGRDSPLHF. CDR3 nucleotides: TGTGCCAGCTCACCACCAGGGAGGGATTCACCCCTCCACTTT. The V and J genes are TRBV18 and TRBJ1-6; D gene unclear. CDR1 KGHSH and CDR2 LQKENI come from the germline V gene. The V and J ends lost 0 bases and 8 bases respectively, with 8 bases between them. The CDR3 is made up of 14 amino acids.

This clone is a singleton in its sample. The V and J genes are TRBV24-1 and TRBJ1-5, with D unclear. V lost 2 bases, J lost 7 bases, and 8 bases lay in between. This CDR3 contains 13 residues. Germline CDR1 reads KGHDR; CDR2 reads SFDVKD. The CDR3 DNA is TGTGCCACCAGTGATTCGGGTAAACAGCCCCAGCATTTT. This sequence encodes CATSDSGKQPQHF.

V gene TRBV11-2 combines with J gene TRBJ2-1; unclear D gene. This CDR3 comprises 14 residues. The germline V gene has CDR1 SGHAT and CDR2 FQNNGV. Trimming took off 0 bases at V and 6 bases at J, with 9 bases between the two ends. CDR3 amino acids: CASSLDLSSNEQFF. CDR3 nucleotide sequence: TGTGCCAGCAGCTTAGACCTCTCGTCCAATGAGCAGTTCTTC.

Points on this clone: This CDR3 is also generated by other DNA sequences in the sample. The rearrangement uses TRBV9 and TRBJ2-7; TRBD1 agrees at 8 bases. The germline gives CDR1 SGDLS, CDR2 YYNGEE. The CDR3 extends over 14 amino acids. Germline trimming cut 2 bases from V and 2 bases from J; bases unmatched to any gene: 3. The CDR3 region has the DNA TGTGCCAGCAGCGTCGGACAGGGAGCCTACGAGCAGTACTTC. Amino acid sequence: CASSVGQGAYEQYF.

The CDR3 loop reads CATSWRKDTEAFF. The CDR3 coding sequence is TGTGCCACCAGCTGGAGGAAGGACACTGAAGCTTTCTTT. The V and J genes are TRBV15 and TRBJ1-1; D is ambiguous. This CDR3 has 13 amino acids. Germline CDR1 and CDR2: LNHNV and YYDKDF (reference sequence). V lost 5 bases to trimming and J lost 3 bases, with 10 bases between them.

The chain carries TRBV6-5 and TRBJ1-2; 7 bases are a match to TRBD1. The ends lost 7 bases at V and 4 bases at J; junction bases unmatched: 6. The CDR3 consists of 13 residues. The germline V gene encodes CDR1 MNHEY and CDR2 SVGAGI. Here the CDR3 reads CASTRDRGYGYTF. CDR3 coding DNA: TGTGCCAGCACGAGGGACAGAGGCTATGGCTACACCTTC.

The chain joins TRBV7-9 to TRBJ1-2; 9 bases are shared with TRBD1. The germline V gene encodes CDR1 SEHNR and CDR2 FQNEAQ (reference sequence). The CDR3 sequence is 17 residues long. Losses at the gene ends were 6 bases for V and 3 bases for J; bases not matched to a gene: 14. The CDR3 region is CASRPPLNRGRDYGYTF. CDR3 nucleotide sequence: TGTGCCAGCAGGCCTCCGCTAAACAGGGGGCGCGACTATGGCTACACCTTC.

The J gene is TRBJ1-5, the V gene TRBV24-1; D is possibly TRBD1 (5 bases). CDR1 and CDR2 (germline): KGHDR, SFDVKD. CDR3 length: 14 residues. V lost 4 bases and J lost 1, with 7 bases in between. In nucleotides, the CDR3 is TGTGCCACCAGTGACCGGGGGAGCAATCAGCCCCAGCATTTT. This gives the protein CATSDRGSNQPQHF.

This chain uses TRBV30 with TRBJ1-5; D not resolved. Per germline, CDR1 GTSNPN and CDR2 SVGIG (reference sequence). There are 15 residues in the CDR3. V lost 1 base, J lost 9 bases, and 19 bases lay in between. CDR3 protein: CAWSGLGGQKGPQHF. In DNA form, the CDR3 reads TGTGCCTGGAGTGGACTTGGAGGCCAAAAGGGGCCCCAGCATTTT.

This clone showed up just once. This sequence joins TRBV5-6 and TRBJ1-2; possible D gene TRBD1, 6 bases. Trimming shortened V by 0 bases and J by 7 bases, and 7 bases separated the two germline ends. Per the germline V gene, CDR1 is SGHDT and CDR2 is YYEEEE. The CDR3 length is 12 residues. The CDR3 DNA follows: TGTGCCAGCAGCTTGGGGACAGCTGGCTACACCTTC. Its protein product is CASSLGTAGYTF.

This rearrangement joins TRBV6-5 to TRBJ1-2; 9 bases line up with TRBD1. The V and J ends lost 11 bases and 8 bases, in that order; junction bases with no gene match: 9. Germline CDR1 reads MNHEY; CDR2 reads SVGAGI. The CDR3 spans 12 residues. The CDR3: CAALDRGGGYTF. The CDR3 DNA reads TGTGCCGCCTTGGACAGGGGAGGCGGCTACACCTTC.

This clone was seen once. The chain joins TRBV3-1 (or the pseudogene TRBV3-2) to TRBJ2-7; the match to TRBD2 covers 13 bases. After removal of 3 bases from V and 0 bases from J, the junction contained 2 bases not matched to a gene. The germline CDR1 and CDR2 sequences are LGHDT and YNNKEL (reference sequence). CDR3 length equals 16 residues. CDR3 sequence: CASSHGLAGVSYEQYF. In nucleotides, the CDR3 is TGTGCCAGCAGCCACGGACTAGCGGGAGTCTCCTACGAGCAGTACTTC.